Presented here are 30 T cell receptor beta chains from one specimen sequenced in a study of blood T cell repertoires in COVID-19. Here immunoSEQ multiplex PCR was the method, and the copy in TCRdb shows in-frame clones only, minus some. The sample includes more than 60,000 clones, about nine tenths of them seen just once. The sequencing sample was made of peripheral blood. These receptors were taken from an elderly woman with active or convalescent COVID-19.

The chain recombines TRBV6-5 with TRBJ1-6; 10 bases match TRBD1. The CDR3 consists of 13 residues. Trimming cost V 8 bases and J 7 bases; bases outside gene matches: 2. Germline V CDR1 and CDR2: MNHEY, SVGAGI. The CDR3 reads CASQGQGNSPLHF. The CDR3 nucleotides are TGTGCCAGCCAGGGACAGGGGAATTCACCCCTCCACTTT.

CDR3 residues: CASSMSSGVHHEQYF. CDR3 nucleotides: TGTGCCAGTAGTATGTCATCAGGGGTACACCACGAGCAGTACTTC. This chain connects TRBV19 to TRBJ2-7; possibly TRBD1 for D (6 bases). The CDR3 runs to 15 residues. Per the germline V gene, CDR1 is LNHDA and CDR2 is SQIVND (reference sequence). Trimming cost V 3 bases and J 5 bases, with 17 bases left between them.

This sequence joins TRBV4-3 and TRBJ1-4; D unclear. Germline V lookup: CDR1 LGHNA, CDR2 YSLEER. This CDR3 is built from 15 residues. V was shortened by 0 bases and J by 6 bases, with 11 bases between the two germline ends. Here the CDR3 reads CASSQDLSPYEKLFF. The CDR3 DNA follows: TGCGCCAGCAGCCAAGATCTCTCCCCGTATGAAAAACTGTTTTTT.

The V call is TRBV19, the J call TRBJ1-5; the match to TRBD1 covers 7 bases. The germline CDR1 and CDR2 sequences are LNHDA and SQIVND (reference sequence). With V trimmed by 6 bases and J by 5 bases, 13 bases remained unmatched. The CDR3 contains 16 residues. The CDR3 sequence: CASRTDRDPWDQPQHF. CDR3 nucleotides: TGTGCCAGTAGAACCGACAGGGATCCGTGGGATCAGCCCCAGCATTTT.

The gene calls are TRBV13 and TRBJ1-1; the D gene is possibly TRBD1 (6 bases). V was trimmed by 1 base and J by 3 bases, leaving 12 bases between them. This CDR3 region has 15 residues. Germline V gives CDR1 PRHDT, CDR2 FYEKMQ (reference sequence). Written as DNA, the CDR3 is TGTGCCAGCAGCTTAGTCGGGGGGGCGTACACTGAAGCTTTCTTT. Its protein is CASSLVGGAYTEAFF.

The CDR3 region has the DNA TGTGCCAGCAGTTACGGGCCTAGGACTAGCGGGGCGGATACGCAGTATTTT. Translating it yields CASSYGPRTSGADTQYF. This sequence joins TRBV6-2 or TRBV6-3 and TRBJ2-3, with 12 bases matching TRBD2. Losses at the gene ends were 2 bases for V and 6 bases for J; bases not matched to a gene: 9. The CDR3 is made up of 17 amino acids. Germline V gene lookup returns CDR1 MNHEY and CDR2 SVGEGT.

This clone was recorded only once. The chain recombines TRBV4-3 with TRBJ2-6, with D possibly matching TRBD1 (5 bases). The V gene's germline CDR1 is LGHNA and CDR2 YSLEER. Trimming shortened V by 0 bases and J by 0 bases, and 18 bases separated the two germline ends. The CDR3 length is 20 residues. The CDR3 nucleotides read TGCGCCAGCAGCCAAGAGGGTCACGGACACCGATACTCTGGGGCCAACGTCCTGACTTTC. It specifies CASSQEGHGHRYSGANVLTF.

The V call is TRBV27, the J call TRBJ2-1, with 11 bases identical to TRBD1. The germline V gene has CDR1 MNHEY and CDR2 SMNVEV (reference sequence). Trimming took 7 bases from V and 8 from J; bases not matched to a gene: 10. The length of the CDR3 is 15 residues. CDR3 DNA sequence: TGTGCCAGCACTCCCGGGACAGGGGGTATCGATGAGCAGTTCTTC. It codes for CASTPGTGGIDEQFF.

The V gene is TRBV2, the J gene TRBJ1-2; 8 nucleotides match TRBD1. J gave up 4 bases and V 6 bases, and 7 bases lay outside the gene matches. The CDR3 contains 14 residues. Per the germline V gene, CDR1 is SNHLY and CDR2 is FYNNEI. CDR3 in DNA: TGTGCCAGCAGAAAGGGACAGGCCTTCTATGGCTACACCTTC. Translated, it gives CASRKGQAFYGYTF.

The chain is built from TRBV15 and TRBJ2-7, with D maybe TRBD2 (6 bases). This CDR3 has 13 amino acids. V lost 0 bases, J lost 5 bases, and 8 bases lay in between. The germline V gene encodes CDR1 LNHNV and CDR2 YYDKDF (reference sequence). CDR3: CATSRDPGDEQYF. The CDR3, as DNA: TGTGCCACCAGCAGAGATCCGGGGGACGAGCAGTACTTC.

The V call is TRBV28, the J call TRBJ1-6; perhaps TRBD1 as D (5 bases). Germline-derived CDR1 and CDR2 are MDHEN and SYDVKM. This CDR3 spans 17 amino acids. Trimming took off 5 bases at V and 0 bases at J, with 14 bases between the two ends. Written as DNA, the CDR3 is TGTGCCAGCAGTCCCAGGGTACCGAGCTCCTATAATTCACCCCTCCACTTT. Encoded protein: CASSPRVPSSYNSPLHF.

CDR3 sequence reads: CASSFERSGIQYF. CDR3 nucleotide sequence: TGTGCCAGCAGCTTCGAGCGGAGCGGTATTCAGTACTTC. The rearrangement links TRBV7-3 to TRBJ2-4, with D perhaps matching TRBD2 (5 bases). The CDR3 has 13 amino acids. The germline V and J ends were trimmed by 3 bases and 10 bases, with 13 bases remaining between them. Germline-derived CDR1 and CDR2 are SGHTA and FQGTGA.

The chain recombines TRBV24-1 with TRBJ1-2; D gene ambiguous. V lost 3 bases to trimming and J lost 7 bases, with 11 bases between them. Germline V gene sequence: CDR1 KGHDR, CDR2 SFDVKD. CDR3 length: 13 amino acids. CDR3 region: CATSDAAETGYTF. CDR3 nucleotides: TGTGCCACCAGTGATGCGGCGGAGACTGGCTACACCTTC.

The chain employs TRBV12-3 or TRBV12-4 and TRBJ2-7; 7 bases fit TRBD1. J lost 6 bases, V lost 6 bases, and 8 bases had no gene match. There are 13 residues in the CDR3. The CDR3 loop is CASSLRDSGEQYF. CDR3 coding DNA: TGTGCCAGCAGCCTTCGGGACAGCGGCGAGCAGTACTTC.

V and J are TRBV9 and TRBJ2-6; 7 positions agree with TRBD1. J lost 1 base, V lost 3 bases, and 10 bases had no gene match. In germline, CDR1 is SGDLS, CDR2 YYNGEE. This CDR3 comprises 18 residues. The CDR3: CASSAQTGPTSGANVLTF. The CDR3 DNA reads TGTGCCAGCAGCGCGCAGACAGGGCCCACTTCTGGGGCCAACGTCCTGACTTTC.

The V gene is TRBV19, the J gene TRBJ1-6; maybe TRBD1 (5 bases). The CDR3 length is 15 residues. Trimming pared 3 bases from V and 5 bases from J, leaving 11 bases between. Germline V gene data show CDR1 as LNHDA and CDR2 as SQIVND (reference sequence). CDR3 sequence reads: CASSMVREDNSPLHF. In nucleotides, the CDR3 is TGTGCCAGTAGTATGGTCAGGGAGGATAATTCACCCCTCCACTTT. The full variable domain, rest sourced from reference TRBV19 and TRBJ1-6, is DGGITQSPKYLFRKEGQNVTLSCEQNLNHDAMYWYRQDPGQGLRLIYYSQIVNDFQKGDIAEGYSVSREKKESFPLTVTSAQKNPTAFYLCASSMVREDNSPLHFGNGTRLTVT.

V is TRBV7-2 and J is TRBJ2-1; D not resolved. V lost 0 bases to trimming and J lost 10 bases, with 7 bases between them. Germline assignment: CDR1 SGHTA and CDR2 FQGNSA. The CDR3 totals 12 residues. The CDR3 loop is CASSLARTEQFF. The CDR3 region has the DNA TGTGCCAGCAGCTTAGCCCGTACAGAGCAGTTCTTC.

This chain joins TRBV7-3 and TRBJ2-7; D is possibly TRBD1 (6 bases). CDR1 SGHTA and CDR2 FQGTGA come from the germline V gene. This CDR3 contains 17 residues. With 5 bases removed from V and 2 bases from J, the gap between germline ends came to 22 bases. The CDR3 here is CASSLLLAADSPYEQYF. CDR3 coding DNA: TGTGCCAGCAGCCTACTCTTGGCTGCGGACAGTCCCTACGAGCAGTACTTC.

The chain recombines TRBV6-1 with TRBJ1-1, with 9 bases lining up with TRBD1. There are 16 residues in the CDR3. The germline V gene encodes CDR1 MNHNS and CDR2 SASEGT. V lost 4 bases, J lost 1 base, and 7 bases stayed unmatched. This CDR3 is CASSVYSQGANTEAFF. DNA of the CDR3: TGTGCCAGCAGTGTTTATTCACAGGGGGCGAACACTGAAGCTTTCTTT.

The rearrangement joins TRBV7-3 to TRBJ1-1; no definite D call. Germline V gene sequence: CDR1 SGHTA, CDR2 FQGTGA. Trimming removed 2 bases from V and 1 base from J, with 8 bases in between. The CDR3 spans 14 residues. CDR3 sequence: CASSLYPRNTEAFF. CDR3 bases: TGTGCCAGCAGCTTATATCCGAGGAACACTGAAGCTTTCTTT. The variable domain in full, with the rest retrieved from reference TRBV7-3 and TRBJ1-1, is GAGVSQTPSNKVTEKGKYVELRCDPISGHTALYWYRQSLGQGPEFLIYFQGTGAADDSGLPNDRFFAVRPEGSVSTLKIQRTERGDSAVYLCASSLYPRNTEAFFGQGTRLTVV.

The chain links TRBV9 to TRBJ1-4; TRBD1 aligns across 8 bases. Trimming took 3 bases from V and 8 from J; bases not matched to a gene: 12. This CDR3 has 16 residues. Per the germline V gene, CDR1 is SGDLS and CDR2 is YYNGEE. The CDR3: CASSERSGTGREKLFF. The CDR3, as DNA: TGTGCCAGCAGCGAACGATCCGGGACAGGAAGGGAAAAACTGTTTTTT.

The chain couples TRBV5-5 to TRBJ1-2; TRBD1 matches at 8 bases. The CDR3 totals 15 residues. Trimming cost V 4 bases and J 2 bases; bases outside gene matches: 7. The germline V gene encodes CDR1 SGHKS and CDR2 YYEKEE (reference sequence). The CDR3 DNA reads TGTGCCAGCAGCCTAGGACAGGGACCCAACTATGGCTACACCTTC. Its protein product is CASSLGQGPNYGYTF. Full variable domain (outside the CDR3, taken from reference TRBV5-5 and TRBJ1-2): DAGVTQSPTHLIKTRGQQVTLRCSPISGHKSVSWYQQVLGQGPQFIFQYYEKEERGRGNFPDRFSARQFPNYSSELNVNALLLGDSALYLCASSLGQGPNYGYTFGSGTRLTVV.

This clone was recorded only once. This chain links TRBV5-1 with TRBJ2-5; TRBD2 aligns across 16 bases. CDR3 length equals 19 residues. V shed 1 base, J shed 5 bases, and the junction held 11 bases outside the gene matches. CDR1 and CDR2 from the germline V gene are SGHRS and YFSETQ. The CDR3 nucleotides are TGCGCCAGCAGCTTGATTGTCGGGACTAGCGGGGGGGCCCGGGAGACCCAGTACTTC. This gives the protein CASSLIVGTSGGARETQYF.

The DNA for the CDR3 is TGTGCCAGCAGCCTTAGGACAGGGAGGAGAACCGGGGAGCTGTTTTTT. This translates into CASSLRTGRRTGELFF. This sequence joins TRBV5-6 and TRBJ2-2, with TRBD1 identical over 8 bases. Losses at the gene ends were 4 bases for V and 5 bases for J; bases not matched to a gene: 10. Germline lookup yields CDR1 SGHDT and CDR2 YYEEEE. The CDR3 consists of 16 residues.

CDR3 DNA: TGTGCCAGCTCACCGGGCAGGGGCTCTGGAAACACCATATATTTT. Its protein is CASSPGRGSGNTIYF. This chain connects TRBV18 to TRBJ1-3; D might be TRBD1 (6 bases). Germline-derived CDR1 and CDR2 are KGHSH and LQKENI. This CDR3 is 15 amino acids long. V was shortened by 3 bases and J by 0 bases, with 9 bases between the two germline ends.

The chain carries TRBV4-1 and TRBJ1-6; D unclear. Trimming pared 1 base from V and 7 bases from J, leaving 14 bases between. The CDR3 runs to 16 residues. Germline V CDR1 and CDR2: MGHRA, YSYEKL. DNA for the CDR3: TGCGCCAGCAGCCAAGCCCCCCTAACCCTGAATTCACCCCTCCACTTT. This translates into CASSQAPLTLNSPLHF.

The chain joins TRBV2 to TRBJ1-2; 7 nucleotides match TRBD1. This CDR3 contains 13 residues. Germline V gives CDR1 SNHLY, CDR2 FYNNEI. After removal of 7 bases from V and 4 bases from J, the junction contained 6 bases not matched to a gene. CDR3 region: CASIIRGVYGYTF. The DNA of the CDR3 is TGTGCCAGCATCATCAGGGGGGTCTATGGCTACACCTTC.

The genes are TRBV9 and TRBJ2-7; 7 bases agree with TRBD2. The CDR3 loop spans 15 amino acids. Germline V CDR1 and CDR2: SGDLS, YYNGEE. After removal of 4 bases from V and 7 bases from J, the junction contained 14 bases not matched to a gene. For the CDR3, the DNA is TGTGCCAGCAGCCCATCGTCCAGGCAGGGAGGGGAGCAGTACTTC. Residues: CASSPSSRQGGEQYF.

The CDR3 reads CASSPDPGLAGTDTQYF. DNA of the CDR3: TGTGCCAGCTCACCCGACCCGGGACTAGCAGGCACAGATACGCAGTATTTT. The chain uses TRBV18 and TRBJ2-3, with TRBD2 matching over 9 bases. Looked up from germline, CDR1 is KGHSH and CDR2 is LQKENI. The CDR3 is 17 amino acids. After removal of 3 bases from V and 1 base from J, the junction contained 8 bases not matched to a gene.

V is TRBV19 and J is TRBJ2-3; tentatively, D is TRBD2 (6 bases). Germline values: CDR1 LNHDA, CDR2 SQIVND (reference sequence). This CDR3 is built from 14 residues. V dropped 7 bases and J dropped 1 base, with 12 bases sitting between them. Here the CDR3 reads CASTVGRGTDTQYF. In nucleotides, the CDR3 is TGTGCCAGTACGGTCGGGAGAGGCACAGATACGCAGTATTTT.